Described below is a single T cell receptor (beta chain) sequence and its context. In the same sample, other DNA sequences code for this CDR3. The data stem from a study of blood T cell repertoires in COVID-19. In the study overall: Samples came from the United States, Italy and Spain, spanning acute and convalescent COVID-19.

V was clipped by 0 bases and J by 4 bases, with 7 bases between them. Germline CDR1 and CDR2: SGDLS and YYNGEE. The length of the CDR3 is 13 residues. Measured with immunoSEQ multiplex PCR; TCRdb has only the in-frame clones, and not every one. The sample gives approximately 180,000 clones, 75% to 90% of which show up once; 7% is in the top ten. The sequenced material came from peripheral blood. This TCR was sampled from a woman aged 40 to 55 with COVID-19, enrolled during active disease. This chain links TRBV9 with TRBJ2-5; D is perhaps TRBD1 (5 bases). The CDR3 DNA sequence: TGTGCCAGCAGCGTAGATAGGGGAGAGACCCAGTACTTC. It yields the protein CASSVDRGETQYF.